Listed here are 29 T cell receptor beta chains from one sample, sequenced in a study of blood T cells in healthy people across ages. A sample-barcoded 5' primer and a J-beta primer mix were used in a second PCR of roughly 7 to 11 cycles. TCRdb re-called the 5' RACE reads with MiXCR, one entry per CDR3 protein. Here the sample spans over 1,300,000 distinct CDR3 sequences, approximately 63% being singletons. The specimen sequenced was blood. The receptors derive from a young man in good health.

V and J are TRBV19 and TRBJ1-5, with D perhaps matching TRBD1 (6 bases). Trimming removed 8 bases from V and 3 bases from J, with 11 bases in between. The CDR3 is made up of 13 amino acids. The germline V gene has CDR1 LNHDA and CDR2 SQIVND (reference sequence). CDR3 coding DNA: TGTGCCAGTGCTACAGGGTACAATCAGCCCCAGCATTTT. Residues: CASATGYNQPQHF.

The CDR3 reads CASSPRGDFTDTQYF. The CDR3 DNA follows: TGTGCCAGCAGCCCCCGAGGGGACTTCACAGATACGCAGTATTTT. This chain connects TRBV3-1 to TRBJ2-3; D is perhaps TRBD2 (6 bases). The CDR3 runs to 15 residues. V lost 4 bases to trimming and J lost 2 bases, with 13 bases between them. Per the germline V gene, CDR1 is LGHDT and CDR2 is YNNKEL (reference sequence).

This chain connects TRBV7-9 to TRBJ2-3, with 10 bases fitting TRBD2. This CDR3 spans 16 amino acids. V was pared by 3 bases and J by 2 bases, with 5 bases of the junction left unmatched. Germline V gene sequence: CDR1 SEHNR, CDR2 FQNEAQ (reference sequence). CDR3 DNA: TGTGCCAGCAGCTTGCTAGCGGGGGTCCTCACAGATACGCAGTATTTT. Protein product: CASSLLAGVLTDTQYF. The variable domain in full, completed from reference TRBV7-9 and TRBJ2-3, reads DTGVSQNPRHKITKRGQNVTFRCDPISEHNRLYWYRQTLGQGPEFLTYFQNEAQLEKSRLLSDRFSAERPKGSFSTLEIQRTEQGDSAMYLCASSLLAGVLTDTQYFGPGTRLTVL.

This chain joins TRBV4-3 and TRBJ2-5; TRBD2 matches at 9 bases. The CDR3 spans 15 residues. V trimming: 2 bases; J trimming: 5 bases; junction bases outside the gene matches: 6. Germline values: CDR1 LGHNA, CDR2 YSLEER. The CDR3 DNA reads TGCGCCAGCAGCCAACTTACCGGGACTAGCGAGACCCAGTACTTC. Its protein is CASSQLTGTSETQYF.

This sequence joins TRBV6-2 or TRBV6-3 and TRBJ2-1; tentatively, D is TRBD1 or TRBD2 (6 bases each). The germline V gene encodes CDR1 MNHEY and CDR2 SVGEGT. This CDR3 has 14 residues. Trimming cost V 6 bases and J 8 bases, with 17 bases left between them. CDR3 residues: CASSKGWGADEQFF. DNA of the CDR3: TGTGCCAGCAGCAAGGGATGGGGGGCAGATGAGCAGTTCTTC.

This CDR3 reads CASSRRGTGENTIYF. The CDR3 DNA sequence: TGTGCCAGCAGTCGGCGCGGGACAGGAGAAAACACCATATATTTT. This chain uses TRBV25-1 with TRBJ1-3; 8 nucleotides agree with TRBD1. CDR3 length: 15 amino acids. Germline V gene data show CDR1 as MGHDK and CDR2 as SYGVNS. Trimming removed 5 bases from V and 6 bases from J; junction bases left unmatched: 9.

The gene calls are TRBV20-1 and TRBJ2-4, with D perhaps matching TRBD2 (5 bases). The J call is in doubt because the DNA end fits TRBJ2-7 better. Germline-derived CDR1 and CDR2 are DFQATT and SNEGSKA (reference sequence). The CDR3 runs 15 residues. CDR3: CSAPSRGNPDYEQYF. The DNA of the CDR3 is TGCAGTGCTCCGTCTCGGGGTAACCCAGACTACGAGCAGTACTTC.

This clonotype was seen more than once but under ten times. The gene calls are TRBV5-1 and TRBJ2-1, with 10 bases aligning to TRBD1. The CDR3 covers 15 residues. CDR1 and CDR2 from the germline V gene are SGHRS and YFSETQ. After removal of 3 bases from V and 11 bases from J, the junction contained 11 bases not matched to a gene. The CDR3 loop reads CASSSTGTGAFKQFF. The CDR3 DNA reads TGCGCCAGCAGCTCTACCGGGACAGGGGCCTTTAAGCAGTTCTTC.

A few counts support this clonotype. The rearrangement uses TRBV5-5 and TRBJ2-7; no clear D. This CDR3 is 16 amino acids long. V lost 4 bases and J lost 2, with 19 bases in between. Germline CDR1 is SGHKS and CDR2 is YYEKEE (reference sequence). CDR3 region: CASSLLRWALPYEQYF. The DNA for the CDR3 is TGTGCCAGCAGCCTTCTCAGGTGGGCTCTCCCCTACGAGCAGTACTTC.

This clonotype was seen only a few times. One junction end does not reproduce the germline sequence, and a read error may be involved. In nucleotides, the CDR3 is TGCGCCAGCAGCCAGGCGCTTAATAGCAATCAGCCCCAGCATTTT. Protein: CASSQALNSNQPQHF. The chain couples TRBV3-1 to TRBJ1-5, with D unclear. Germline V lookup: CDR1 LGHDT, CDR2 YNNKEL (reference sequence). The CDR3 spans 15 residues.

The chain links TRBV5-5 to TRBJ1-3, with unresolved D. Trimming took off 0 bases at V and 0 bases at J, with 7 bases between the two ends. Per germline, CDR1 SGHKS and CDR2 YYEKEE (reference sequence). The CDR3 totals 15 residues. In DNA form, the CDR3 reads TGTGCCAGCAGCTTGGCTGCCACCTCTGGAAACACCATATATTTT. Amino acid sequence: CASSLAATSGNTIYF.

This clonotype was detected once. The chain links TRBV29-1 to TRBJ2-2; no firm D call. The germline V gene has CDR1 SQVTM and CDR2 ANQGSEA. V lost 5 bases and J 6 bases, leaving 4 bases between the germline ends. The CDR3 runs 10 residues. CDR3 amino acids: CSVYSGELFF. As DNA, the CDR3 is TGCAGCGTTTATTCCGGGGAGCTGTTTTTT.

V gene TRBV6-2 or TRBV6-3 combines with J gene TRBJ2-1; no clear D. Trimming stripped 0 bases from V and 6 bases from J, with 12 bases between. Germline loops: CDR1 MNHEY, CDR2 SVGEGT. This CDR3 spans 15 amino acids. The CDR3 sequence: CASSYSGRQSNEQFF. The CDR3 DNA reads as TGTGCCAGCAGTTACTCAGGACGCCAAAGCAATGAGCAGTTCTTC.

The chain employs TRBV20-1 and TRBJ2-3, with 9 nucleotides matching TRBD1. The DNA end is more similar to TRBJ1-5, so the J call may be wrong. Germline-derived CDR1 and CDR2 are DFQATT and SNEGSKA (reference sequence). CDR3 length equals 16 residues. The CDR3 DNA reads TGCAGTGCTAGAGTCAAAGGGACAGGGATCAATCAGCCCCAGCATTTT. Its translation is CSARVKGTGINQPQHF.

The V gene is TRBV10-3, the J gene TRBJ2-7; perhaps TRBD1 as D (6 bases). Germline V CDR1 and CDR2: ENHRY, SYGVKD. The CDR3 sequence is 14 residues long. Trimming took 5 bases from V and 2 from J, leaving 13 bases between them. The CDR3 spells CAISLQGPPYEQYF. The CDR3, as DNA: TGTGCCATCAGTTTACAGGGTCCCCCCTACGAGCAGTACTTC.

This clonotype was seen more than once but under ten times. The CDR3 here is CASSSLGENEKLFF. The CDR3 region has the DNA TGTGCCAGCAGTTCCCTGGGTGAAAATGAAAAACTGTTTTTT. This chain links TRBV12-3 or TRBV12-4 with TRBJ1-4; no clear D. The V and J ends lost 4 bases and 5 bases respectively, with 11 bases between them. The CDR3 runs 14 residues.

CDR3 bases: TGCAGCGTGCTCCGGGACAGAGACTCCTACGAGCAGTACTTC. This encodes CSVLRDRDSYEQYF. The gene calls are TRBV29-1 and TRBJ2-7, with TRBD1 matching over 7 bases. The CDR3 contains 14 residues. V was clipped by 6 bases and J by 0 bases; unmatched bases: 8. Germline CDR1 SQVTM, CDR2 ANQGSEA.

This clonotype was found once. J is TRBJ2-7 and V is TRBV5-5; D possibly corresponds to TRBD2 (6 bases). Matching the DNA end better, TRBJ2-5 makes the J call doubtful. The CDR3 runs 15 residues. Germline assignment: CDR1 SGHKS and CDR2 YYEKEE (reference sequence). The CDR3 sequence is CASTLPLLARETQYF. The CDR3 DNA follows: TGTGCCAGCACCCTCCCGTTACTAGCTCGGGAGACCCAGTACTTC.

The V gene is TRBV25-1, the J gene TRBJ2-2; no clear D gene. This CDR3 spans 14 amino acids. V lost 2 bases to trimming and J lost 4 bases, with 8 bases between them. The V gene's germline CDR1 is MGHDK and CDR2 SYGVNS. The CDR3 region is CASSEGLFTGELFF. DNA for the CDR3: TGTGCCAGCAGTGAAGGGCTATTCACCGGGGAGCTGTTTTTT. The full variable domain, rest sourced from reference TRBV25-1 and TRBJ2-2, is EADIYQTPRYLVIGTGKKITLECSQTMGHDKMYWYQQDPGMELHLIHYSYGVNSTEKGDLSSESTVSRIRTEHFPLTLESARPSHTSQYLCASSEGLFTGELFFGEGSRLTVL.

The gene calls are TRBV7-6 and TRBJ2-7; 15 positions match TRBD2. J gave up 4 bases and V 0 bases, and 7 bases lay outside the gene matches. Per the germline V gene, CDR1 is SGHVS and CDR2 is FNYEAQ. CDR3 length: 18 amino acids. The CDR3 loop is CASSLATGTSGGLYEQYF. The DNA for the CDR3 is TGTGCCAGCAGCTTAGCGACAGGGACTAGCGGGGGGCTTTACGAGCAGTACTTC. The variable domain in full, completed from reference TRBV7-6 and TRBJ2-7, reads GAGVSQSPRYKVTKRGQDVALRCDPISGHVSLYWYRQALGQGPEFLTYFNYEAQQDKSGLPNDRFSAERPEGSISTLTIQRTEQRDSAMYRCASSLATGTSGGLYEQYFGPGTRLTVT.

In this sample, this clonotype turned up once. This chain uses TRBV5-1 with TRBJ2-7, with a tentative D call TRBD1 (6 bases). CDR1 SGHRS and CDR2 YFSETQ come from the germline V gene. This CDR3 comprises 14 residues. V was clipped by 6 bases and J by 1 base, with 14 bases between them. The CDR3 reads CASTHGGSSYEQYF. In nucleotides, the CDR3 is TGCGCCAGCACTCATGGGGGCAGTTCCTACGAGCAGTACTTC.

The V gene is TRBV7-2, the J gene TRBJ2-3, with D perhaps matching TRBD2 (5 bases). The germline V gene encodes CDR1 SGHTA and CDR2 FQGNSA. This CDR3 comprises 13 residues. Trimming shortened V by 4 bases and J by 5 bases, and 10 bases separated the two germline ends. CDR3 sequence: CASSSEAEDTQYF. CDR3 sequence (DNA): TGTGCCAGCAGCTCGGAGGCGGAAGATACGCAGTATTTT.

CDR3 in DNA: TGCGCCAGCAGCCAAGATGGGGCAGGGGACGGCCAGCCCCAGCATTTT. Its translation is CASSQDGAGDGQPQHF. J is TRBJ1-5 and V is TRBV4-1; a possible D gene is TRBD1 (6 bases). V gave up 0 bases and J gave up 7 bases, with 16 bases separating them. This CDR3 contains 16 residues. CDR1 and CDR2 (germline): MGHRA, YSYEKL.

The J gene is TRBJ2-4, the V gene TRBV7-2, with 10 bases fitting TRBD2. This CDR3 is 15 amino acids long. Germline V lookup: CDR1 SGHTA, CDR2 FQGNSA. V was pared by 2 bases and J by 13 bases, with 11 bases of the junction left unmatched. CDR3 nucleotide sequence: TGTGCCAGCAGCTTAACTAGCGGGGCGGGTCGGGAGCAGTACTTC. Protein: CASSLTSGAGREQYF.

The genes are TRBV7-9 and TRBJ1-4; unclear D gene. Germline V gene lookup returns CDR1 SEHNR and CDR2 FQNEAQ (reference sequence). This CDR3 contains 11 residues. V was trimmed by 8 bases and J by 7 bases, leaving 8 bases between them. In DNA form, the CDR3 reads TGTGCCAGCGGTAACAGTGAAAAACTGTTTTTT. Translated, it gives CASGNSEKLFF.

The V gene is TRBV4-3, the J gene TRBJ1-2, with D perhaps matching TRBD1 (6 bases). This CDR3 is 15 amino acids long. The germline gives CDR1 LGHNA, CDR2 YSLEER. V was clipped by 0 bases and J by 0 bases, with 8 bases between them. The CDR3 loop reads CASSQEQGANYGYTF. The DNA for the CDR3 is TGCGCCAGCAGCCAAGAACAGGGAGCTAACTATGGCTACACCTTC.

V gene TRBV27 combines with J gene TRBJ2-1; 7 bases align to TRBD2. Germline lookup yields CDR1 MNHEY and CDR2 SMNVEV (reference sequence). The trim removed 2 bases at V and 8 bases at J, leaving 12 bases unmatched. This CDR3 region has 16 residues. The DNA of the CDR3 is TGTGCCAGCAGTTTAAAGGCCCTAGCGGAGGCGTATGAGCAGTTCTTC. It codes for CASSLKALAEAYEQFF.

The V gene is TRBV7-9, the J gene TRBJ2-7, with D tentatively TRBD2 (5 bases). Germline V gives CDR1 SEHNR, CDR2 FQNEAQ (reference sequence). The CDR3 has 15 residues. The ends were cut back, 6 bases at V and 0 bases at J, with 15 bases in the middle. The DNA for the CDR3 is TGTGCCAGCAGTTATGACGACGCGGGCTCCTACGAGCAGTACTTC. It is translated as CASSYDDAGSYEQYF.

The chain recombines TRBV6-5 with TRBJ1-1; D not certain. The length of the CDR3 is 15 residues. V was clipped by 0 bases and J by 2 bases, with 10 bases between them. Germline CDR1 is MNHEY and CDR2 is SVGAGI. CDR3 sequence: CASSYSRSTNTEAFF. The CDR3 DNA follows: TGTGCCAGCAGTTACTCTCGCAGCACTAACACTGAAGCTTTCTTT.